The T cell receptor beta chain described here comes from a study of blood T cell repertoires in COVID-19 (dated by TCRdb to the early 2020s). Regarding the complete study: Samples from collaborators originated in the United States, Italy and Spain and spanned both the acute and convalescent phases of COVID-19. The material from the prospective study consisted of cDNA or gDNA derived from T cells, B-cell-depleted T cells, or PBMCs. Subjects who had been exposed to COVID-19, were actively infected with it, or had recovered from it provided the deeply sampled blood TCRbeta repertoires that made up the dataset. The repertoires were made available in a free public database intended to serve as a resource for research on the immune response to SARS-CoV-2. The samples were drawn from the first 160 participants of the ongoing ImmuneRACE study and from 1,254 subjects provided by 6 global collaborators. The sample metadata nearly always contained a de-identified subject ID, COVID-19 status, age in years and sex. Where available, HLA class I and class II types were taken from metadata supplied by the sample provider and were not determined by assay-based typing.

Concerning this clone itself: Which antigen it targets is not known. The sample holds no much larger clone one base away, and base qualities are not on file.

Overall results and qualifications from the work: Clinical and demographic metadata were provided uncurated, with the amount varying by source and participant.

At one collaborating source in Seattle, patients were enrolled during active infection and were followed longitudinally through the course of disease. Each collaborating institution followed its own protocols to collect whole blood in K2EDTA tubes. Collaborator samples were shipped for TCRbeta analysis as frozen whole blood, isolated PBMCs, or DNA extracted from either sample type. The CDR3 spans 12 residues, from the cysteine through the phenylalanine. Solely the CDR3 DNA is kept, with 36 bases framed from the first base. The trim is 6 bases for V and 12 bases for J, with a gap of 17 bases between the germline ends. The germline V gene supplies CDR1 MNHEY and CDR2 SVGAGI. The immunoSEQ Assay, a bias-controlled multiplex PCR, was used to amplify TCRbeta CDR3 regions from genomic DNA. On the authors' methods: Within the assay, amplification of reference gene primers was used to estimate how many nucleated cells each sample contained. To quantify the absolute abundance of each unique TCRbeta CDR3 rearrangement, sequence reads were collapsed and filtered. For each sample, productive Simpson clonality was calculated as the square root of Simpson's diversity index across productive rearrangements. Imported from immuneACCESS, the table was reduced by TCRdb to in-frame sequences with V and J called. These copies leave out some clones; in studies compared against another copy, an unresolved V gene accounts for under half, and the cause of the remainder is not known. V, J and clone size are those of that table, while D and trimming were read from the DNA. The sample table holds more than 200,000 clones, of which 82% were seen once. The top ten constitute around 8% of the sample.

Sequenced material: peripheral blood. Here the chain combines TRBV6-5 and TRBJ1-1; a tentative D match to TRBD1 spans 5 bases. The sequence derives from a woman of 80 years or more with COVID-19, enrolled during active disease. The CDR3 region: CASRPALGVSFF. The DNA sequence is given as TGTGCCAGCAGACCCGCGTTAGGGGTATCTTTCTTT.